This T cell receptor (beta chain) was observed in a study of beta chain features in type 1 diabetes. On this clone: Antigen: not known.

Reverse transcribing all isolated RNA meant expressed TCRB transcripts were sequenced. Assay used: immunoSEQ multiplex PCR; TCRdb lists only in-frame clones, some missing. In the table there are around 170,000 clones, 8.5% to 10% of which are singletons. Points from the study as a whole: PCR might preferentially amplify shorter templates, equally in patients and controls. Shortening of TCRB CDR3s, moderate but significant, appeared in all four CD4+ subsets of Type 1 diabetes patients.

Looked up from germline, CDR1 is KGHSH and CDR2 is LQKENI. The V end was cut by 5 bases, the J end by 1 base, with 9 bases between. This CDR3 is 13 amino acids long. Each sorted population was over 98% pure. The chain joins TRBV18 to TRBJ2-7; D may be TRBD1 (6 bases). Sequencing was performed on central memory CD4+ T cells from blood. The TCR originated in a woman aged 30 to 39 with type 1 diabetes. The CDR3 sequence: CASSAGTSYEQYF. In DNA form, the CDR3 reads TGTGCCAGCTCAGCCGGGACATCCTACGAGCAGTACTTC.